This T cell receptor (beta chain) is drawn from a study of regulatory T cells in long-lasting Graves disease. CDR1 is ENHRY and CDR2 is SYGVKD in the germline V gene. CDR3 length: 13 amino acids. V gave up 7 bases and J gave up 4 bases; unmatched junction bases: 5. This clonotype was recorded many times. Arm-PCR of CDR3 regions and iRepertoire HTBI primers were the basis on which TCR beta libraries were built. TCRdb reprocessed the multiplex PCR reads via MiXCR and lists one record per CDR3 protein. The sample contains hundreds of thousands of distinct CDR3 sequences, more than 10% of which appear only once. Time point denoted: newly diagnosed GD, antithyroid drugs for less than 3 months. Preparation of the TCR library used RNA extracted from PBMCs. These data also featured in a second study, about T cells in Graves' hyperthyroidism and ophthalmopathy.

Sequenced here: peripheral blood mononuclear cells (PBMCs), sampled at new diagnosis, from a patient treated with antithyroid drugs. This TCR came from a woman aged 25 to 45 with Graves disease. V usage is TRBV10-3 and J usage is TRBJ2-5, with 8 bases aligning to TRBD2. CDR3 sequence reads: CAIKPSGGETQYF. As DNA, the CDR3 is TGTGCCATCAAGCCCAGCGGGGGAGAGACCCAGTACTTC.